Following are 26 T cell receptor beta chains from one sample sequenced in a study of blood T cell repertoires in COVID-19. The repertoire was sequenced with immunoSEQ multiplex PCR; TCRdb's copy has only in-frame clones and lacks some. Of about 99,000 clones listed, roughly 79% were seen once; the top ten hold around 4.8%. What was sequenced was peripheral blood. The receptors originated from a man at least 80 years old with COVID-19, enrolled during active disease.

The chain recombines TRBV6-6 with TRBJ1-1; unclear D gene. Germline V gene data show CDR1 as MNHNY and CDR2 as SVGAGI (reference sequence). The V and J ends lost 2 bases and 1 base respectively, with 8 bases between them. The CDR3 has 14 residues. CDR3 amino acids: CASSYAAGNTEAFF. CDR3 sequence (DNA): TGTGCCAGCAGTTACGCGGCCGGGAACACTGAAGCTTTCTTT.

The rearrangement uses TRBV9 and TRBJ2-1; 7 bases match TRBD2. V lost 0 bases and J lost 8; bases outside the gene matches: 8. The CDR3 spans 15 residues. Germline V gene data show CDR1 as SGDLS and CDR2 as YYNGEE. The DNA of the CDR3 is TGTGCCAGCAGCGTAGGCGGGAGTGAGTGGCATGAGCAGTTCTTC. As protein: CASSVGGSEWHEQFF. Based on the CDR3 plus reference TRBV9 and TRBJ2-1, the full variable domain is DSGVTQTPKHLITATGQRVTLRCSPRSGDLSVYWYQQSLDQGLQFLIQYYNGEERAKGNILERFSAQQFPDLHSELNLSSLELGDSALYFCASSVGGSEWHEQFFGPGTRLTVL.

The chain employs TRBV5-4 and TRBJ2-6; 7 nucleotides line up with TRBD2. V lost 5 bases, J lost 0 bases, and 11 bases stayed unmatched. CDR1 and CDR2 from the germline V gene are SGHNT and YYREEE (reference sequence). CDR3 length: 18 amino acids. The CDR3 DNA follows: TGTGCCAGCAGTCCCGGGGCGGGAGCGTCCTCTGGGGCCAACGTCCTGACTTTC. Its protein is CASSPGAGASSGANVLTF. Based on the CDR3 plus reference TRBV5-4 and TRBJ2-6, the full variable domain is ETGVTQSPTHLIKTRGQQVTLRCSSQSGHNTVSWYQQALGQGPQFIFQYYREEENGRGNFPPRFSGLQFPNYSSELNVNALELDDSALYLCASSPGAGASSGANVLTFGAGSRLTVL.

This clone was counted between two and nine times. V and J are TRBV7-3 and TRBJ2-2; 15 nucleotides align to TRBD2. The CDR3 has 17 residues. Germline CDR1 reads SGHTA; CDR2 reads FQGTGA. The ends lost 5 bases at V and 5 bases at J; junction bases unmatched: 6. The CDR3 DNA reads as TGTGCCAGCAGCCCCCGAGGACTAGCGGGAGGGACCGGGGAGCTGTTTTTT. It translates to CASSPRGLAGGTGELFF.

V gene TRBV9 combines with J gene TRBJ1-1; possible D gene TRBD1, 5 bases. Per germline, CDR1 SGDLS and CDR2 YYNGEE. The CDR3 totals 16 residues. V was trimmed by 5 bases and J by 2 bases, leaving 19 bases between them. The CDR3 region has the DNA TGTGCCAGCAGTGGTATTGGGCCGGGGGAAAACACTGAAGCTTTCTTT. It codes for CASSGIGPGENTEAFF.

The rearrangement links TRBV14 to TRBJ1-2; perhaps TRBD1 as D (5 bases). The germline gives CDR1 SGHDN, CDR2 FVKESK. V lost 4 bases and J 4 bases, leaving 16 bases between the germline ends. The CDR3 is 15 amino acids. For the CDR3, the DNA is TGTGCCAGCAGCCCGGAGCAGGGTGGGGTCTATGGCTACACCTTC. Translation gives CASSPEQGGVYGYTF.

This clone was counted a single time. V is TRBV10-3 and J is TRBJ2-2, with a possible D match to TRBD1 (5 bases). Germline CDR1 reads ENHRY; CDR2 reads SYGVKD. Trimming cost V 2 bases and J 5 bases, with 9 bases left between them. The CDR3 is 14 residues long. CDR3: CAISEDRRTGELFF. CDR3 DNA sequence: TGTGCCATCAGTGAGGACAGAAGGACCGGGGAGCTGTTTTTT.

The CDR3 spells CASSSPSNEKLFF. The CDR3 DNA reads as TGTGCCAGCAGCTCCCCGTCTAATGAAAAACTGTTTTTT. The rearrangement joins TRBV7-8 to TRBJ1-4, with unresolved D. The germline gives CDR1 SGHVS, CDR2 FQNEAQ. The V end lost 4 bases, the J end lost 3 bases, and 6 bases lay between the germline ends. The CDR3 spans 13 residues.

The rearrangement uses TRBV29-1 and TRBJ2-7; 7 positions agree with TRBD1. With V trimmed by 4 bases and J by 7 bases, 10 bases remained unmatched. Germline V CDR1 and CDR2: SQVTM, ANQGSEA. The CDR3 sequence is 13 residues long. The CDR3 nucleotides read TGCAGCGTTGTGGCGAGGGGGCGCGGGGAGCAGTACTTC. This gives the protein CSVVARGRGEQYF.

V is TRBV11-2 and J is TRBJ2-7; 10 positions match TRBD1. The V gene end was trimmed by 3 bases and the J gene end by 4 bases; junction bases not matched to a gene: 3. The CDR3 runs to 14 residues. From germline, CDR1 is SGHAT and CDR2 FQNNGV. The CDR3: CASSFSGQGYEQYF. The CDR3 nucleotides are TGTGCCAGCAGCTTTTCGGGACAGGGGTACGAGCAGTACTTC.

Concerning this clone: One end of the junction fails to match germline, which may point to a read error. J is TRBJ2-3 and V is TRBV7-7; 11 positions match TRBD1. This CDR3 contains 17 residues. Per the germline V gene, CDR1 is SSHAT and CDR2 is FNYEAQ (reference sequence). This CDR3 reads CASSPGQGAQRTDTQYF. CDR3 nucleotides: TGTGCTAGCAGCCCCGGACAGGGGGCTCAACGCACAGATACGCAGTATTTT.

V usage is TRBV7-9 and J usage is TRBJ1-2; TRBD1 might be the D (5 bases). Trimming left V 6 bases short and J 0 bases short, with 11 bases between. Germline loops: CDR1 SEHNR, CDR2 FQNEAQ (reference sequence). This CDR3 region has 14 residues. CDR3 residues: CASSPRTSNYGYTF. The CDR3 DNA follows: TGTGCCAGCAGTCCGAGGACATCTAACTATGGCTACACCTTC.

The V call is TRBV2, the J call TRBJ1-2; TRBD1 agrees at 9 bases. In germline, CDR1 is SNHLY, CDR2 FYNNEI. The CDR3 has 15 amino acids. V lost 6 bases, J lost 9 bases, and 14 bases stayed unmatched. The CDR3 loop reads CASSLLQGAVSSYTF. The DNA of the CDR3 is TGTGCCAGCAGCCTCCTACAGGGGGCGGTTAGTAGCTACACCTTC.

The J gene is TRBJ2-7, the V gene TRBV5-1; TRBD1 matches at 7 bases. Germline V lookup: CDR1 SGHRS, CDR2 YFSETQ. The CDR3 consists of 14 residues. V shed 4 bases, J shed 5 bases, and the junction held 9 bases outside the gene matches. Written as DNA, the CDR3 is TGCGCCAGCAGCCGCACCGTTACAGGGGACGAGCAGTACTTC. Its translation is CASSRTVTGDEQYF.

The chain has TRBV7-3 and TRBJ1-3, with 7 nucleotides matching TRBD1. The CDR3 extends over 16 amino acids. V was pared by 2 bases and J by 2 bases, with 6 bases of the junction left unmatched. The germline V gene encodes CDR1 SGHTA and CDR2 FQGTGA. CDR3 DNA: TGTGCCAGCAGCTTATCTCCCGGGACAGCTGGAAACACCATATATTTT. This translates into CASSLSPGTAGNTIYF.

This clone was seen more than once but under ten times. CDR3 DNA sequence: TGTGCCAGCAGTTTTATGGGGGGGGATGGGACTAGCGATTCCTACGAGCAGTACTTC. Translation: CASSFMGGDGTSDSYEQYF. The rearrangement joins TRBV27 to TRBJ2-7; 10 nucleotides align to TRBD2. V dropped 3 bases and J dropped 1; count of bases not matched to a gene: 15. The CDR3 length is 19 residues. CDR1 is MNHEY and CDR2 is SMNVEV in the germline V gene (reference sequence).

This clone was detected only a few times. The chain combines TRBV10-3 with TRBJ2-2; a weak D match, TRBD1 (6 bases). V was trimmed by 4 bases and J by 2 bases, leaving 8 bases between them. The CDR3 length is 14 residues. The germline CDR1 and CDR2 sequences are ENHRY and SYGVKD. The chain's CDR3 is CAISGTVNTGELFF. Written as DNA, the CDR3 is TGTGCCATCAGTGGGACAGTAAACACCGGGGAGCTGTTTTTT.

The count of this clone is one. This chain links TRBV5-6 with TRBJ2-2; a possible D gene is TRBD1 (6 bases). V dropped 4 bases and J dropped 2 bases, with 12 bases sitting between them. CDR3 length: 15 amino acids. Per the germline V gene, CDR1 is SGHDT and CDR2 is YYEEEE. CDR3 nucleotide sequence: TGTGCCAGCAGCCGGGACATCGTTAACACCGGGGAGCTGTTTTTT. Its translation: CASSRDIVNTGELFF.

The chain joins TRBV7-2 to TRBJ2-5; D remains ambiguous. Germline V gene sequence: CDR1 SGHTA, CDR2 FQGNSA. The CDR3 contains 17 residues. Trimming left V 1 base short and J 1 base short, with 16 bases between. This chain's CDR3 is CASSLVGGSRSQETQYF. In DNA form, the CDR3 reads TGTGCCAGCAGCTTAGTCGGCGGAAGCCGGTCCCAAGAGACCCAGTACTTC.

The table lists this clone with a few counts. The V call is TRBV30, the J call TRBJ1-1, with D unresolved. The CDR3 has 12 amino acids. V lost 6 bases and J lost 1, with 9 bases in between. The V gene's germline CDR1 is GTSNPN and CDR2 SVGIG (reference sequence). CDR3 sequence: CACTGSNTEAFF. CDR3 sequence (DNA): TGTGCCTGCACGGGGTCGAACACTGAAGCTTTCTTT. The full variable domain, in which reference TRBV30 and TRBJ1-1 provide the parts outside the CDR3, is SQTIHQWPATLVQPVGSPLSLECTVEGTSNPNLYWYRQAAGRGLQLLFYSVGIGQISSEVPQNLSASRPQDRQFILSSKKLLLSDSGFYLCACTGSNTEAFFGQGTRLTVV.

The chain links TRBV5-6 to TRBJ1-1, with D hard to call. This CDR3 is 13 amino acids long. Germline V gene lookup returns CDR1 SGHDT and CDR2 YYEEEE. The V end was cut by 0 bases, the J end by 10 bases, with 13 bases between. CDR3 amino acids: CASSLGRVHTAFF. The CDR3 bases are TGTGCCAGCAGCTTGGGGAGGGTTCATACAGCTTTCTTT.

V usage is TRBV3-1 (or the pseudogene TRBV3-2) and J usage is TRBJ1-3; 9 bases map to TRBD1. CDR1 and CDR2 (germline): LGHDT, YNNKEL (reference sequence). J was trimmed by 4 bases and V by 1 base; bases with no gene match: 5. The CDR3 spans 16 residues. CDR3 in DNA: TGTGCCAGCAGCCAAGGAATGGGGACAGGGGGAAACACCATATATTTT. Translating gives CASSQGMGTGGNTIYF.

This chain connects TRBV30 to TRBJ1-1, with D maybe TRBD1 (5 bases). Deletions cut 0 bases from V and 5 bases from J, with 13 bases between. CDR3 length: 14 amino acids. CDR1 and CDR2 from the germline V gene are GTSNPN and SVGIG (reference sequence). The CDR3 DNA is TGTGCCTGGAGTGTAGTGACGGGGGAAACTGAAGCTTTCTTT. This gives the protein CAWSVVTGETEAFF.

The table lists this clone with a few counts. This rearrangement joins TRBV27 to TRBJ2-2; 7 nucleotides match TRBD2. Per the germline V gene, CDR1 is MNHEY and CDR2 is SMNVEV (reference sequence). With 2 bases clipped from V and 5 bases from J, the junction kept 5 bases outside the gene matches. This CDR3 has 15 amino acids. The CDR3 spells CASSLGRGATGELFF. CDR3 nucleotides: TGTGCCAGCAGTTTAGGGAGGGGTGCTACCGGGGAGCTGTTTTTT.

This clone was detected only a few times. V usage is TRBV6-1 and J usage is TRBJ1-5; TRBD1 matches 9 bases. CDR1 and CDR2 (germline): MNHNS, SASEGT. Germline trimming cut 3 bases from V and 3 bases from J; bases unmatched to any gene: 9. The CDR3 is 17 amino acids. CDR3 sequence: CASSDIPGQGSNQPQHF. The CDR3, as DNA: TGTGCCAGCAGTGACATCCCCGGACAGGGGTCCAATCAGCCCCAGCATTTT.

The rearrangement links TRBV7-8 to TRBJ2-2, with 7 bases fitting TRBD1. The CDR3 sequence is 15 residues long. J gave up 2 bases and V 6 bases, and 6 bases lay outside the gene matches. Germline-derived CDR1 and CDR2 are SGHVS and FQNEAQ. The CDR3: CASSYQGDNTGELFF. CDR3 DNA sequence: TGTGCCAGCAGTTACCAGGGGGACAACACCGGGGAGCTGTTTTTT.